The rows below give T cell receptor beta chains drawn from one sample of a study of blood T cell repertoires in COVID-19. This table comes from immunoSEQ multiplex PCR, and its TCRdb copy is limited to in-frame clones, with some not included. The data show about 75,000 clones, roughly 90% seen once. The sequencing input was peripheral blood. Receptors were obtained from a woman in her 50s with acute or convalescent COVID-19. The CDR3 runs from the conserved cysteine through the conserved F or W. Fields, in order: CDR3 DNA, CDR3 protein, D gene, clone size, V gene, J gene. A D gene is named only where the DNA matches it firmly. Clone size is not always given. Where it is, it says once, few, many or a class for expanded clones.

DNA: TGTGCCACGGGGGGGGCAGGGGCTAATGAAAAACTGTTTTTT
CDR3: CATGGAGANEKLFF
D: .
size: .
V: TRBV28
J: TRBJ1-4

DNA: TGTGCCAGCAGCTTTTCGGGCGGGAGGGCCTCCTACGAGCAGTACTTC
CDR3: CASSFSGGRASYEQYF
D: TRBD2
size: .
V: TRBV7-2
J: TRBJ2-7

DNA: TGTGCCAGTCGTCCTTATGGACTAGCGGGAGCAACAGATACGCAGTATTTT
CDR3: CASRPYGLAGATDTQYF
D: TRBD2
size: once
V: TRBV7-2
J: TRBJ2-3

DNA: TGTGCCAGCAGCCCTCGGACTAGCGGGATTTACGAGCAGTACTTC
CDR3: CASSPRTSGIYEQYF
D: TRBD2
size: few
V: TRBV3-1/TRBV3-2
J: TRBJ2-7

DNA: TGTGCCAGCAGTTTGGACAGGAGTCAGCCCCAGCATTTT
CDR3: CASSLDRSQPQHF
D: TRBD1
size: .
V: TRBV12-3/TRBV12-4
J: TRBJ1-5

DNA: TGCAGTGCTAGTTACCGGACAAACAATTCACCCCTCCACTTT
CDR3: CSASYRTNNSPLHF
D: .
size: .
V: TRBV20-1
J: TRBJ1-6

DNA: TGTGCCATCAGTGAGCAGGGCAGCACTGAAGCTTTCTTT
CDR3: CAISEQGSTEAFF
D: .
size: .
V: TRBV10-3
J: TRBJ1-1

DNA: TGTGCCAGCAGTTACTCGCTAGGGAGTCAGCCCCAGCATTTT
CDR3: CASSYSLGSQPQHF
D: .
size: .
V: TRBV6-6
J: TRBJ1-5

DNA: TGTGCCAGCAGCGTAGAGCCGGGGGGCAATCCTGGAAACACCATATATTTT
CDR3: CASSVEPGGNPGNTIYF
D: .
size: .
V: TRBV9
J: TRBJ1-3

DNA: TGTGCCAGCAGAACCAGGGGGCAAGAGACCCAGTACTTC
CDR3: CASRTRGQETQYF
D: TRBD1
size: .
V: TRBV12-3/TRBV12-4
J: TRBJ2-5

DNA: TGTGCCAGCAGCTCCCTGGCACTGGGCGGCTACACCTTC
CDR3: CASSSLALGGYTF
D: .
size: .
V: TRBV7-9
J: TRBJ1-2

DNA: TGTGCCAGCAGCTTATTCGGGACAGCTTACAATGAGCAGTTCTTC
CDR3: CASSLFGTAYNEQFF
D: TRBD1
size: .
V: TRBV5-6
J: TRBJ2-1

DNA: TGTGCCAGCAGCAGAGACAGGGTGTCAGAAGCTTTCTTT
CDR3: CASSRDRVSEAFF
D: TRBD1
size: .
V: TRBV7-8
J: TRBJ1-1

DNA: TGTGCCAGCAGCTTTGGCAGGGGGCATAGCAATCAGCCCCAGCATTTT
CDR3: CASSFGRGHSNQPQHF
D: TRBD1
size: .
V: TRBV11-2
J: TRBJ1-5

DNA: TGTGCCAGCAGCTTCGGACTAGCGGGAAACTACGAGCAGTACTTC
CDR3: CASSFGLAGNYEQYF
D: TRBD2
size: once
V: TRBV11-3
J: TRBJ2-7

DNA: TGTGCCAGCAGTTCATCTGGAAGGGGACTGTTTTTT
CDR3: CASSSSGRGLFF
D: .
size: once
V: TRBV28
J: TRBJ1-4

DNA: TGCAGTGCCGACTTGGACTATGGCTACACCTTC
CDR3: CSADLDYGYTF
D: .
size: once
V: TRBV20-1
J: TRBJ1-2

DNA: TGTGCCAGCAGTTACGCGGGGCGGGGGGAGACCCAGTACTTC
CDR3: CASSYAGRGETQYF
D: TRBD2
size: .
V: TRBV6-5
J: TRBJ2-5

DNA: TGTGCCAGCAGCTTCGGGGGGTCCCCAGATACGCAGTATTTT
CDR3: CASSFGGSPDTQYF
D: TRBD2
size: .
V: TRBV7-2
J: TRBJ2-3

DNA: TGTGCCAGCAGCCCTAGGGCGGAGGTGACCTACGAGCAGTACTTC
CDR3: CASSPRAEVTYEQYF
D: .
size: .
V: TRBV7-3
J: TRBJ2-7

DNA: TGTGCCAGCAGCTTGGTCACTAGCGGGGCCCGAGGGGAGACCCAGTACTTC
CDR3: CASSLVTSGARGETQYF
D: TRBD2
size: .
V: TRBV5-5
J: TRBJ2-5

DNA: TGTGCCAGCAGCCCTCGCAGGGGCAATCCTCGTTCAGATACGCAGTATTTT
CDR3: CASSPRRGNPRSDTQYF
D: .
size: .
V: TRBV14
J: TRBJ2-3

DNA: TGTGCCAGCAGCCCGACGGGACTAGCGGGGGGGGGCGAGCAGTACTTC
CDR3: CASSPTGLAGGGEQYF
D: TRBD2
size: .
V: TRBV7-6
J: TRBJ2-7

DNA: TGTGCCAGCAGCCCTAGCGGGAACTCCTACAATGAGCAGTTCTTC
CDR3: CASSPSGNSYNEQFF
D: TRBD2
size: .
V: TRBV3-1/TRBV3-2
J: TRBJ2-1

DNA: TGTGCCACCAGTGATCAGGGGCAGGGGGCGTACACTGAAGCTTTCTTT
CDR3: CATSDQGQGAYTEAFF
D: TRBD1
size: .
V: TRBV24-1
J: TRBJ1-1

DNA: TGCAGCGTTGTGTGGCAGCAAGAGACCCAGTACTTC
CDR3: CSVVWQQETQYF
D: .
size: .
V: TRBV29-1
J: TRBJ2-5

DNA: TGTGCCAGCAGCTTCGACAGGGCTAGCGGCTACACCTTC
CDR3: CASSFDRASGYTF
D: TRBD1
size: .
V: TRBV7-3
J: TRBJ1-2

DNA: TGTGCCAGCAGCTTAGCGTCTGGAATCGGGGAGACCCAGTACTTC
CDR3: CASSLASGIGETQYF
D: .
size: .
V: TRBV7-3
J: TRBJ2-5

DNA: TGTGCCAGCAGCCAGGGCCTAGAGTCCTACAATGAGCAGTTCTTC
CDR3: CASSQGLESYNEQFF
D: .
size: .
V: TRBV7-9
J: TRBJ2-1

DNA: TGTGCCAGTAGTGGCCGGTGGGAGACAGGGGCCCACGAGCAGTACTTC
CDR3: CASSGRWETGAHEQYF
D: TRBD1
size: once
V: TRBV19
J: TRBJ2-7

DNA: TGTGCCAGCAGCCAAGTTGGCGGGGGAAGCTCCTACGAGCAGTACTTC
CDR3: CASSQVGGGSSYEQYF
D: TRBD2
size: once
V: TRBV3-1/TRBV3-2
J: TRBJ2-7

DNA: TGTGCCAGCAGCAAAGGGAGGACTGAAGCTTTCTTT
CDR3: CASSKGRTEAFF
D: .
size: .
V: TRBV6-2/TRBV6-3
J: TRBJ1-1